Listed here are 17 T cell receptor beta chains from one sample, sequenced in a study of T cells in Graves' hyperthyroidism and ophthalmopathy. Amplification of TCR beta CDR3 regions used RNA as the template. The HTBI primer set served for first-round RT-PCR of the TCR CDR3. MiXCR, run by TCRdb on the multiplex PCR reads, gives a single entry per CDR3 protein. The data show roughly 200,000 distinct CDR3 sequences, about 16% seen once. The sample consisted of blood. The receptors were gathered from a man aged 35 to 55 with Graves' hyperthyroidism.

This clonotype has ten or more counts. This rearrangement joins TRBV2 to TRBJ2-5; 9 bases fit TRBD2. CDR3 length: 13 residues. The V gene's germline CDR1 is SNHLY and CDR2 FYNNEI. The J segment lost 5 bases and the V segment lost 5 bases, leaving 3 bases of the junction unmatched. CDR3 loop: CASSLAGTETQYF. The CDR3 DNA reads as TGTGCCAGCAGTCTAGCGGGGACCGAGACCCAGTACTTC.

The chain joins TRBV20-1 to TRBJ2-7, with a possible D match to TRBD1 (5 bases). CDR3 size: 14 residues. V gave up 6 bases and J gave up 0 bases, with 15 bases separating them. The germline gives CDR1 DFQATT, CDR2 SNEGSKA (reference sequence). The CDR3 protein is CSAVGHLLSYEQYF. The CDR3 nucleotides are TGCAGTGCGGTGGGGCACCTTCTCTCCTACGAGCAGTACTTC.

V and J are TRBV20-1 and TRBJ1-4, with D maybe TRBD1 (5 bases). Trimming cost V 0 bases and J 8 bases, with 16 bases left between them. CDR3 size: 15 residues. CDR1 DFQATT and CDR2 SNEGSKA come from the germline V gene (reference sequence). Here the CDR3 reads CSARDRIIAGEKLFF. The CDR3 region has the DNA TGCAGTGCTAGAGATAGGATCATCGCAGGGGAAAAACTGTTTTTT.

V is TRBV6-2 or TRBV6-3 and J is TRBJ2-1; 10 bases line up with TRBD2. J lost 9 bases, V lost 7 bases, and 15 bases had no gene match. Per the germline V gene, CDR1 is MNHEY and CDR2 is SVGEGT. CDR3 length: 16 amino acids. The CDR3 region has the DNA TGTGCCAGCATTACTCTAGCGGGGGCCCCGACAAGTGAGCAGTTCTTC. Encoded protein: CASITLAGAPTSEQFF.

In its sample, this clonotype was seen many times. The genes are TRBV2 and TRBJ1-5, with TRBD1 identical over 7 bases. The V and J ends lost 2 bases and 7 bases, in that order; junction bases with no gene match: 8. The CDR3 spans 15 residues. Germline assignment: CDR1 SNHLY and CDR2 FYNNEI. CDR3 in DNA: TGTGCCAGCAGTGAACTTGCAGGGGGGGACCAGCCCCAGCATTTT. Its translation is CASSELAGGDQPQHF.

This clonotype occurred many times. The J gene is TRBJ1-5, the V gene TRBV18; D call uncertain. Trimming removed 5 bases from V and 0 bases from J, with 2 bases in between. The CDR3 runs 12 residues. Germline V gives CDR1 KGHSH, CDR2 LQKENI. CDR3 bases: TGTGCCAGCTCAACTAGCAATCAGCCCCAGCATTTT. Protein: CASSTSNQPQHF.

The sample holds a few counts of this clonotype. The chain joins TRBV9 to TRBJ1-1, with D possibly TRBD1 on 5 matching bases. There are 14 residues in the CDR3. Germline V gives CDR1 SGDLS, CDR2 YYNGEE. V was pared by 5 bases and J by 4 bases, with 15 bases between. The CDR3 reads CASRPRWGGTEAFF. The DNA for the CDR3 is TGTGCCAGCAGACCCCGTTGGGGGGGCACTGAAGCTTTCTTT.

The rearrangement uses TRBV29-1 and TRBJ1-6; unclear D gene. Germline-derived CDR1 and CDR2 are SQVTM and ANQGSEA. The CDR3 contains 13 residues. V was clipped by 6 bases and J by 7 bases, with 13 bases between them. The CDR3: CSVGTFRNSPLHF. CDR3 sequence (DNA): TGCAGCGTCGGAACATTTCGGAATTCACCCCTCCACTTT.

This clonotype was found many times. V usage is TRBV19 and J usage is TRBJ1-2, with TRBD1 identical over 8 bases. The CDR3 spans 13 residues. V lost 9 bases and J lost 4; bases outside the gene matches: 7. Germline CDR1 LNHDA, CDR2 SQIVND (reference sequence). In nucleotides, the CDR3 is TGTGCCAGCGCTAAGGGACAGGCCTATGGCTACACCTTC. Translated: CASAKGQAYGYTF.

This clonotype was recorded a few times. V and J are TRBV6-1 and TRBJ1-1; D unresolved. CDR1 is MNHNS, CDR2 SASEGT, per germline. V was clipped by 3 bases and J by 8 bases, with 7 bases between them. The CDR3 spans 11 residues. As DNA, the CDR3 is TGTGCCAGCAGTGATTGCCAGGAAGCTTTCTTT. Protein: CASSDCQEAFF.

The table lists this clonotype with many counts. At one end, the junction sequence differs from germline, possibly due to a read error. The chain uses TRBV28 and TRBJ2-3, with TRBD1 identical over 10 bases. This CDR3 contains 15 residues. CDR1 and CDR2 from the germline V gene are MDHEN and SYDVKM. CDR3: CASSLLTGGTDTQYF. CDR3 coding DNA: TGTGCCAGCAGTTTATTGACAGGGGGCACTGATACGCAGTATTTT.

As regards this clonotype: A read error is possible here, since a much larger clone lies one base away. The chain has TRBV20-1 and TRBJ2-7, with D possibly being TRBD2 (7 bases). This CDR3 is 13 amino acids long. The V gene lost 3 bases and the J gene lost 5 bases, with 14 bases spanning the gap. Germline V CDR1 and CDR2: DFQATT, SNEGSKA (reference sequence). CDR3 in amino acids: CSASGGGSNEQYF. As DNA, the CDR3 is TGCAGTGCTAGCGGCGGGGGCAGCAACGAGCAGTACTTC.

To note about this clonotype: The junction differs from germline at one of its ends, possibly a read error. This chain connects TRBV15 to TRBJ1-5; no definite D call. The CDR3 runs to 12 residues. The germline V gene has CDR1 LNHNV and CDR2 YYDKDF (reference sequence). The CDR3 spells CATSREHQPQHF. The CDR3, as DNA: TGTGCCACCAGTAGAGAGCATCAGCCCCAGCATTTT.

This clonotype was seen many times. V is TRBV6-2 or TRBV6-3 and J is TRBJ2-3; 12 positions match TRBD2. The CDR3 runs 17 residues. V dropped 0 bases and J dropped 0; count of bases not matched to a gene: 1. The germline gives CDR1 MNHEY, CDR2 SVGEGT. The CDR3 DNA is TGTGCCAGCAGTTACTCGACTAGCGGGGGAAGCACAGATACGCAGTATTTT. This gives the protein CASSYSTSGGSTDTQYF.

This clonotype came up many times. The chain is built from TRBV7-2 and TRBJ2-1; tentative D call: TRBD1 (6 bases). Trimming stripped 3 bases from V and 8 bases from J, with 20 bases between. The germline gives CDR1 SGHTA, CDR2 FQGNSA. This CDR3 has 16 residues. This CDR3 reads CASSLIGTGLSDEQFF. CDR3 coding DNA: TGTGCCAGCAGCTTGATAGGTACAGGGTTAAGCGATGAGCAGTTCTTC.

Worth noting for this clonotype: A much larger clone lies a single base off, so this may be a read error. The chain is built from TRBV28 and TRBJ2-3; D is unresolved. This CDR3 is built from 12 residues. The germline V gene encodes CDR1 MDHEN and CDR2 SYDVKM. The CDR3 protein is CATRAITDTRYF. As DNA, the CDR3 is TGTGCCACCCGGGCGATCACAGATACGCGGTATTTT.

The chain is built from TRBV9 and TRBJ1-3, with D uncertain. The V end was cut by 0 bases, the J end by 0 bases, with 10 bases between. CDR3 length equals 16 residues. Germline CDR1 SGDLS, CDR2 YYNGEE. CDR3 DNA: TGTGCCAGCAGCGTAGTTGAGGTCTTCTCTGGAAACACCATATATTTT. It is translated as CASSVVEVFSGNTIYF.